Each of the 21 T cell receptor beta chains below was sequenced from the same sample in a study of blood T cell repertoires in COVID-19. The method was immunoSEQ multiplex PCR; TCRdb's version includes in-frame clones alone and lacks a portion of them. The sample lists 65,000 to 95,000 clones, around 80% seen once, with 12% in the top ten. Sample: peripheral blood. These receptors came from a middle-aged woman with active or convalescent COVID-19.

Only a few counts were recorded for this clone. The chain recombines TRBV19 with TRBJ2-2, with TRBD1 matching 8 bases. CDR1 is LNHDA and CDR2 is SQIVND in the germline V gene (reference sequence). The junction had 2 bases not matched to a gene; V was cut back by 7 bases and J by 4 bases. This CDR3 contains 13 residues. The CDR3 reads CASTGQGTGELFF. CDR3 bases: TGTGCCAGTACTGGACAGGGCACCGGGGAGCTGTTTTTT.

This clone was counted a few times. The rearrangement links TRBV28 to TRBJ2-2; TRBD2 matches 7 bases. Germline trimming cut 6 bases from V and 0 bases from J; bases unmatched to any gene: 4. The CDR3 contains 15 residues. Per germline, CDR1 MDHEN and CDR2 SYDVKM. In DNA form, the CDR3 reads TGTGCCAGCAGGCGGGGGAGGTCGAACACCGGGGAGCTGTTTTTT. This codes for CASRRGRSNTGELFF.

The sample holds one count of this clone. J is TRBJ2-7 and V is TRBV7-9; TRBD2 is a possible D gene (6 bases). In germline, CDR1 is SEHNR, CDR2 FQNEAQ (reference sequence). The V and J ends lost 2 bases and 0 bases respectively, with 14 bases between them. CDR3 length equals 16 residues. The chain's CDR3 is CASSLQWGGSSYEQYF. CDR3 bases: TGTGCCAGCAGCTTACAATGGGGAGGAAGCTCCTACGAGCAGTACTTC.

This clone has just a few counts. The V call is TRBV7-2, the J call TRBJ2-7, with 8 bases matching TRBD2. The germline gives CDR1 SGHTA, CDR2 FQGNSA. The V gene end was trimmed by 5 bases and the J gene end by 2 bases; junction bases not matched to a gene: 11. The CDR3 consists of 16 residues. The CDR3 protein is CASSPVEPAGAYEQYF. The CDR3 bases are TGTGCCAGCAGCCCCGTCGAGCCAGCGGGGGCCTACGAGCAGTACTTC.

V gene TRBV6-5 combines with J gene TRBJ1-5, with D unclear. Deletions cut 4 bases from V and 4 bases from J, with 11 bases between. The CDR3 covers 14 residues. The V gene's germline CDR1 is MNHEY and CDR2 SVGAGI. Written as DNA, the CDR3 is TGTGCCAGCAGTTTCTCGGAGCCGAATCAGCCCCAGCATTTT. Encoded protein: CASSFSEPNQPQHF.

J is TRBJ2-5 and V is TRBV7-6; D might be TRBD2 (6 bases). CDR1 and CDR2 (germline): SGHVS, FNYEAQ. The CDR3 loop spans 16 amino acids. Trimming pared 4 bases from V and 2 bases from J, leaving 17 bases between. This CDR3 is CASSSGGSGGQETQYF. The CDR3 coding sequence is TGTGCCAGCAGCTCCGGGGGATCTGGAGGTCAAGAGACCCAGTACTTC. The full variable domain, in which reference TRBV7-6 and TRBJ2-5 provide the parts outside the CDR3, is GAGVSQSPRYKVTKRGQDVALRCDPISGHVSLYWYRQALGQGPEFLTYFNYEAQQDKSGLPNDRFSAERPEGSISTLTIQRTEQRDSAMYRCASSSGGSGGQETQYFGPGTRLLVL.

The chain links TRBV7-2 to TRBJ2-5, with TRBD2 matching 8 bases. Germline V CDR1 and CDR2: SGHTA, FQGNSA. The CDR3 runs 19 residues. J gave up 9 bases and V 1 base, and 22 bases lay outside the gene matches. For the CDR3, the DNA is TGTGCCAGCAGCTTAGGACCGGGTTTTCCGGGAGGGCACCGCGGGGCCCAGTACTTC. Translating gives CASSLGPGFPGGHRGAQYF.

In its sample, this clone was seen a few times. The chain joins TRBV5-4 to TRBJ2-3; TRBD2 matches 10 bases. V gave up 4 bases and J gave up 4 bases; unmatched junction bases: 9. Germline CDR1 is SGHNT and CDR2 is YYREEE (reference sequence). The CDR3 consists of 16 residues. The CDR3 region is CASSGGLAGVADTQYF. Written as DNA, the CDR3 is TGTGCCAGCAGCGGCGGGCTAGCGGGGGTTGCAGATACGCAGTATTTT. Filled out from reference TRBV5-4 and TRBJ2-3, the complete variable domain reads ETGVTQSPTHLIKTRGQQVTLRCSSQSGHNTVSWYQQALGQGPQFIFQYYREEENGRGNFPPRFSGLQFPNYSSELNVNALELDDSALYLCASSGGLAGVADTQYFGPGTRLTVL.

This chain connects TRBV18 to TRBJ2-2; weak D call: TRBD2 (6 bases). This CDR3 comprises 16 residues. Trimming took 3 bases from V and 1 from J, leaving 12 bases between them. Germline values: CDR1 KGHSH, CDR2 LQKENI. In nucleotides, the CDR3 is TGTGCCAGCTCACCCTCCGGGAGAAAGAACACCGGGGAGCTGTTTTTT. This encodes CASSPSGRKNTGELFF.

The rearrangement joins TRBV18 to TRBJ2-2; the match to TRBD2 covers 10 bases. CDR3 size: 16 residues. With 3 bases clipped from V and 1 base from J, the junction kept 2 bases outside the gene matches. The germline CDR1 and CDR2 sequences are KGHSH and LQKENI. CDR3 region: CASSPPSGGNTGELFF. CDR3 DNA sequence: TGTGCCAGCTCACCCCCTAGCGGGGGGAACACCGGGGAGCTGTTTTTT.

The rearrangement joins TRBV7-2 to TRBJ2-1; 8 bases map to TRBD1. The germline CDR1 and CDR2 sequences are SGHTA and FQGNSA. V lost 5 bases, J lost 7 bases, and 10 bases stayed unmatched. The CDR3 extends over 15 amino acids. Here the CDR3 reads CASSITGTGLNEQFF. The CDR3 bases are TGTGCCAGCAGCATTACCGGGACAGGACTTAATGAGCAGTTCTTC.

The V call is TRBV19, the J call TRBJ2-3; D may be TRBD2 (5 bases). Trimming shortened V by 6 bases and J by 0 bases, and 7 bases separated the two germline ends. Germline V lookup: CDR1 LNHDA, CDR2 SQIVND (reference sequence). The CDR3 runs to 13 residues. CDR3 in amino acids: CASRRASTDTQYF. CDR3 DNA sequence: TGTGCCAGTAGGCGGGCCAGCACAGATACGCAGTATTTT.

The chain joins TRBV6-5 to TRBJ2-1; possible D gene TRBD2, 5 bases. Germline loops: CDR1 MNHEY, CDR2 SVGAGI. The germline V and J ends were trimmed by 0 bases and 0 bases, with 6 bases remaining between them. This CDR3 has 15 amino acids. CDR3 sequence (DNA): TGTGCCAGCAGTTACTCGGGAGTCTCCTACAATGAGCAGTTCTTC. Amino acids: CASSYSGVSYNEQFF.

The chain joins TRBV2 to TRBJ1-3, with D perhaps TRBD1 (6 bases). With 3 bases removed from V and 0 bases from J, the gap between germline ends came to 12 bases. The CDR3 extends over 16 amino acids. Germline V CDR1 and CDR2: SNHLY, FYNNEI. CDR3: CASSEDSASSGNTIYF. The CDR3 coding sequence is TGTGCCAGCAGTGAGGACAGTGCTTCCTCTGGAAACACCATATATTTT.

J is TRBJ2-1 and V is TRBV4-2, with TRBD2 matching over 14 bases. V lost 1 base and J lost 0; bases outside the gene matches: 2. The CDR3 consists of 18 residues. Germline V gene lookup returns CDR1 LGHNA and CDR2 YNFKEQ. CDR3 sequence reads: CASSQATSGGGSYNEQFF. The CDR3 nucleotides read TGTGCCAGCAGCCAAGCGACTAGCGGGGGGGGCTCCTACAATGAGCAGTTCTTC.

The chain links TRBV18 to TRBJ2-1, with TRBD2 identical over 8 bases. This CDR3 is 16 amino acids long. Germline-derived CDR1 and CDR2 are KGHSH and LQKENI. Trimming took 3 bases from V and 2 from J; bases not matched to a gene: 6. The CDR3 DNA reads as TGTGCCAGCTCACCCCCAGCGGGAGCCACCTACAATGAGCAGTTCTTC. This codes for CASSPPAGATYNEQFF.

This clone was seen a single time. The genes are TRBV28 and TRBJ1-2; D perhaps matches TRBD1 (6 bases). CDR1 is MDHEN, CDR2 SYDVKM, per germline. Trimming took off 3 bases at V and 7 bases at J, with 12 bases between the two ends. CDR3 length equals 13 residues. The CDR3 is CASSLNRVRGYTF. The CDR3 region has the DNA TGTGCCAGCAGTTTGAACAGGGTACGTGGCTACACCTTC.

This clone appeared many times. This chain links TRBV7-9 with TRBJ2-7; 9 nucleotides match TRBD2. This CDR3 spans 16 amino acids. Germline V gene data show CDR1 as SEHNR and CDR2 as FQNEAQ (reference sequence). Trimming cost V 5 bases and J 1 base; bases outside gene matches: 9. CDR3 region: CASSAPSSGDSYEQYF. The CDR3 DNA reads TGTGCCAGCAGCGCACCATCTAGCGGGGATTCCTACGAGCAGTACTTC.

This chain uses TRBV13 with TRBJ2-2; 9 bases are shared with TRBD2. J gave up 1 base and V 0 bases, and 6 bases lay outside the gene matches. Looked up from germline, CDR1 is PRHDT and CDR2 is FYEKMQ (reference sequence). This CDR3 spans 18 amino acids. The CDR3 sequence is CASSLGGLAGQNTGELFF. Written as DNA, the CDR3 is TGTGCCAGCAGCTTAGGCGGGCTAGCGGGACAGAACACCGGGGAGCTGTTTTTT.

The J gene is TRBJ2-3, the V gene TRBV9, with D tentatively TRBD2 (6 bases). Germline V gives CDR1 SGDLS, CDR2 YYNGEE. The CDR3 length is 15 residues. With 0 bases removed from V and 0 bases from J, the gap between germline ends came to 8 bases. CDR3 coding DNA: TGTGCCAGCAGCGTAGTGGGACTTAGCACAGATACGCAGTATTTT. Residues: CASSVVGLSTDTQYF.

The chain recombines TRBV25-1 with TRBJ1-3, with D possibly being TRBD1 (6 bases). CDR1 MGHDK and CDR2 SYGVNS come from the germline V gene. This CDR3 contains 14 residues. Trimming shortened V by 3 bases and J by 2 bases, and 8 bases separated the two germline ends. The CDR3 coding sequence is TGTGCCAGCAGTGATGGGGGCCCTGGAAACACCATATATTTT. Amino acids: CASSDGGPGNTIYF.